This T cell receptor (beta chain) was retrieved from a study of long-term antiretroviral therapy in people with HIV (dated by TCRdb to 2021 to 2024). About the investigation overall: The earliest samples were collected approximately a decade before the 2015 WHO recommendation for immediate ART, a period when ART was typically delayed until CD4 counts fell. A retrospective serial study tested whether ART initiation and durable HIV suppression were associated with changes in peripheral blood TRB repertoire composition and diversity. Of the roughly 30 participants with HIV, about twelve were female. No cross-contamination during QIAcube processing turned up in test extractions that ran a monoclonal T-cell line alongside some 34 polyclonal samples. From some 28 adults with confirmed HIV infection, the cohort provided 150 to 200 cryopreserved PBMC samples, gathered serially across a mean of around six years (range 1-12).

Participants were included only if at least one PBMC sample before ART initiation and at least two post-ART samples were available. Treatment was received in the United States of America by all participants with HIV. Before DNA extraction, cryopreserved samples of 1-10 million PBMC were thawed and washed. At the time of the earliest PBMC sample, participants with HIV were aged between about 20 and 60 years. PBMC samples were contributed by each participant from 1-4 timepoints before ART initiation and 2-8 timepoints after ART initiation, with a median of 7 samples. For every participant, serial HIV viral load, CD4+ T-cell count, ART history and demographic data were obtained. A Qiagen kit on a QIAcube was used to extract genomic DNA from unsorted PBMC, with samples processed in batches of 12. As regards this clone: Its antigen is not yet known. No base-level quality is on record; no much larger clone is a single base apart.

On the study overall, not on this receptor specifically: No data were available on ART adherence, viral resistance or therapy changes, limiting inferences about post-ART repertoire changes. Owing to limited PBMC availability, only the TCR beta chain was sequenced, without alpha chain pairing. Compared with controls, HIV repertoires had narrower CDR3 length ranges, and the network structure pointed to an antigen-experienced repertoire that shifted only slightly toward naive after ART. The samples span the years 2004 to 2017, and the ART regimens used may be less effective than current regimens. Because pre-ART samples had limited cell numbers, unsorted PBMC were profiled rather than sorted CD4+ and CD8+ T cells. Starting ART was linked to a significant rise in TRB diversity, yet even after long-term ART the diversity remained significantly lower than in transplant donor controls. At every time point, the repertoire was dominated by expanded TRB clones first identified before ART initiation, although this dominance fluctuated and, in many PLHIV, declined after ART.

From a lookup of the germline V gene (reference sequence), CDR1 and CDR2 are GTSNPN and SVGIG. The CDR3 has 14 amino acids, counting the end cysteine and phenylalanine. Just CDR3 DNA is preserved here, 42 bases in frame from base 1. The germline ends are 25 bases apart after V is trimmed by 5 bases and J by 14 bases. Sequencing of the TRB variable region was done with the immunoSEQ hsTCRB v3.0 assay at survey level resolution. A depth of about 40,000-50,000 T-cell genomes per sample was targeted for TRB sequencing. An Illumina MiSeq with a v3 150-cycle kit was used to sequence the pooled TRB libraries. The study's own analysis went as follows. Repertoire analysis was run in R within a reproducible Nextflow workflow that covered QC, data transformation and analysis. LymphoSeq2, an R package for exploring AIRR-Seq data, was used to implement the custom analyses. After excluding a few samples that yielded fewer than 5000 total TRB sequences, some 190 HIV repertoires remained for analysis. Among the approximately 180 retained HIV repertoires, about 59 were collected before ART initiation and approximately 130 were collected after ART initiation. Each repertoire was downsampled to 5000 TRB nucleotide sequences, and summary statistics were averaged across 100 downsampling iterations. TRB sequences were retained for analysis only if CDR3 regions of at least seven amino acids were present. A Shannon entropy-derived clonality score and the Gini coefficient were used to measure diversity. Repertoire networks linked the top 5000 CDR3 amino acid sequences whenever two sequences differed by an edit distance of one. GLIPH2 predicted antigen specificity groups and MHC restriction for TRB CDR3 amino acid sequences. To flag known associations with CMV, EBV, HIV or tissue antigens, CDR3 amino acid sequences were compared against VDJdb and McPAS-TCR. Pre-ART, post-ART and control groups were compared with Wilcoxon signed-rank tests and Holm-Bonferroni correction. TCRdb took over this immuneACCESS table, retaining in-frame rearrangements with V and J assigned. Such tables are incomplete; in checked studies, under half of the missing clones stem from an unresolved V gene, and the remainder is unexplained. The DNA was the basis for D and trimming; V, J and clone size are from that table. Counted in this sample were 25,000 to 30,000 clones; approximately 81% of them appeared once. The biggest ten clones account for approximately 9.5% of the sample.

This receptor was obtained from a middle-aged man with HIV. This chain is built from TRBV30 and TRBJ2-1; D gene: possibly TRBD2, on 6 matching bases. The sample in question was unsorted PBMCs, obtained 3 years after starting antiretroviral therapy. The CDR3 here reads CAWGPSGVPAGKFF. The nucleotides are TGTGCCTGGGGACCTTCGGGAGTCCCCGCTGGAAAGTTCTTC.